Below are 13 T cell receptor beta chains sequenced from a single sample in a study of glioma-infiltrating T cells after dendritic cell vaccination. Time point described: after dendritic cell vaccination, including at tumor progression/relapse. Libraries were prepared by immunoSEQ multiplex PCR; TCRdb keeps only in-frame clonotypes and omits some of them. The sample contains 100,000 or so clones, around 80% of which appear only once. The sequenced sample was blood, obtained after dendritic cell vaccination. These receptors all stem from a human donor with glioblastoma.

J is TRBJ2-5 and V is TRBV5-4; possibly TRBD2 for D (5 bases). CDR3 length equals 15 residues. Germline V gene data show CDR1 as SGHNT and CDR2 as YYREEE (reference sequence). V was shortened by 2 bases and J by 4 bases, with 15 bases between the two germline ends. The CDR3 bases are TGTGCCAGCAGCTTCCAGGACGACTACGGAGAGACCCAGTACTTC. It yields the protein CASSFQDDYGETQYF.

This chain links TRBV28 with TRBJ1-2, with D perhaps TRBD1 (5 bases). V dropped 3 bases and J dropped 6 bases, with 17 bases sitting between them. Germline values: CDR1 MDHEN, CDR2 SYDVKM. This CDR3 is 15 amino acids long. For the CDR3, the DNA is TGTGCCAGCAGTTTGGTGGGGCTCTTATCTCATGGCTACACCTTC. It encodes CASSLVGLLSHGYTF.

The V and J genes are TRBV7-6 and TRBJ2-5; D possibly corresponds to TRBD1 (6 bases). The V end was cut by 0 bases, the J end by 5 bases, with 22 bases between. The length of the CDR3 is 18 residues. The germline gives CDR1 SGHVS, CDR2 FNYEAQ. CDR3 sequence reads: CASSLANLRWAGDETQYF. The CDR3 DNA sequence: TGTGCCAGCAGCTTAGCGAACCTTCGTTGGGCAGGGGACGAGACCCAGTACTTC.

The chain employs TRBV9 and TRBJ1-3; D perhaps matches TRBD1 (6 bases). Trimming pared 2 bases from V and 2 bases from J, leaving 14 bases between. Germline values: CDR1 SGDLS, CDR2 YYNGEE. CDR3 length: 16 amino acids. The CDR3 spells CASSVDPRGTGNTIYF. CDR3 nucleotides: TGTGCCAGCAGCGTGGACCCCAGGGGCACTGGAAACACCATATATTTT. The entire variable domain, with the rest obtained from reference TRBV9 and TRBJ1-3, is as follows: DSGVTQTPKHLITATGQRVTLRCSPRSGDLSVYWYQQSLDQGLQFLIQYYNGEERAKGNILERFSAQQFPDLHSELNLSSLELGDSALYFCASSVDPRGTGNTIYFGEGSWLTVV.

CDR3 sequence: CAMDRGWNTGELFF. For the CDR3, the DNA is TGTGCCATGGACAGGGGTTGGAACACCGGGGAGCTGTTTTTT. The chain joins TRBV30 to TRBJ2-2; 9 positions agree with TRBD1. V was pared by 8 bases and J by 1 base, with 5 bases of the junction left unmatched. CDR1 GTSNPN and CDR2 SVGIG come from the germline V gene (reference sequence). The CDR3 has 14 amino acids.

J is TRBJ2-7 and V is TRBV6-5; D gene ambiguous. Germline CDR1 MNHEY, CDR2 SVGAGI. The CDR3 totals 14 residues. Between the trimmed V and J ends, which lost 4 bases and 3 bases, there was a span of 13 bases. The CDR3 protein is CASSSFNSLYEQYF. The CDR3 DNA sequence: TGTGCCAGCAGTTCATTTAACAGCCTCTACGAGCAGTACTTC.

The V and J genes are TRBV19 and TRBJ2-7, with D possibly matching TRBD1 (6 bases). The CDR3 is 13 residues long. CDR1 is LNHDA and CDR2 is SQIVND in the germline V gene (reference sequence). The V gene lost 4 bases and the J gene lost 2 bases, with 9 bases spanning the gap. DNA of the CDR3: TGTGCCAGTAGTAGGGACACCACCTACGAGCAGTACTTC. Translation gives CASSRDTTYEQYF.

The rearrangement links TRBV6-5 to TRBJ1-5; TRBD1 might be the D (6 bases). Trimming took 5 bases from V and 0 from J, leaving 11 bases between them. The germline V gene encodes CDR1 MNHEY and CDR2 SVGAGI. The CDR3 is 15 residues long. Here the CDR3 reads CASSPQGLSNQPQHF. CDR3 nucleotides: TGTGCCAGCAGTCCACAGGGCCTTAGCAATCAGCCCCAGCATTTT.

The gene calls are TRBV7-2 and TRBJ1-4; 7 bases map to TRBD1. Germline lookup yields CDR1 SGHTA and CDR2 FQGNSA. This CDR3 spans 15 amino acids. The V gene end was trimmed by 5 bases and the J gene end by 5 bases; junction bases not matched to a gene: 8. CDR3 in DNA: TGTGCCAGCAGCCTCGGACAGGTCCTAAATGAAAAACTGTTTTTT. It is translated as CASSLGQVLNEKLFF. Full variable domain (remainder filled in from reference TRBV7-2 and TRBJ1-4): GAGVSQSPSNKVTEKGKDVELRCDPISGHTALYWYRQSLGQGLEFLIYFQGNSAPDKSGLPSDRFSAERTGGSVSTLTIQRTQQEDSAVYLCASSLGQVLNEKLFFGSGTQLSVL.

The chain recombines TRBV6-5 with TRBJ2-7; 10 bases align to TRBD1. The CDR3 runs 16 residues. From germline, CDR1 is MNHEY and CDR2 SVGAGI. Losses at the gene ends were 2 bases for V and 2 bases for J; bases not matched to a gene: 6. CDR3 bases: TGTGCCAGCAGTTACCAACCGGGACAGGGGACCTACGAGCAGTACTTC. Translation: CASSYQPGQGTYEQYF.

Only one count was recorded for this clone. The genes are TRBV30 and TRBJ2-4; TRBD2 might be the D (6 bases). The CDR3 sequence is 18 residues long. Per germline, CDR1 GTSNPN and CDR2 SVGIG (reference sequence). V shed 0 bases and J shed 1 base, with 19 bases lying between them. CDR3: CAWSVPSGGVAAKNIQYF. The CDR3 region has the DNA TGTGCCTGGAGTGTCCCTTCGGGCGGGGTCGCCGCCAAAAACATTCAGTACTTC.

Regarding this clone: The DNA is omitted, as the CDR3 cannot be located on it reliably, and the CDR3 follows TCRdb's listing. This chain connects TRBV1 to TRBJ2-3; TRBD2, as called in the table, went unchecked against the DNA. TRBV1 is marked as a pseudogene. Counting both end residues, the CDR3 totals 16 amino acids. Here the CDR3 reads CTSSLVGSGNGDTQYF.

This clone has a single count. This rearrangement joins TRBV10-2 to TRBJ1-2; unclear D gene. V was trimmed by 4 bases and J by 5 bases, leaving 14 bases between them. CDR3 length: 14 residues. CDR1 is WSHSY, CDR2 SAAADI, per germline. CDR3 coding DNA: TGCGCCAGCAGTGCATTCGTACAGAATTATGGCTACACCTTC. Residues: CASSAFVQNYGYTF.